This T cell receptor beta chain comes out of a study of CD8 T cells in ankylosing spondylitis. Study-wide points: Both synovial fluid and blood in reactive arthritis had previously been reported to carry some motif variants. As reported, disease-linked clones showed significant enrichment in matched ankylosing spondylitis synovial fluid.

Preparation of TCR beta libraries was done by quantitative 5'-RACE with molecular barcodes. Each CDR3 protein gets one entry after TCRdb re-called the 5' RACE reads with MiXCR. The table includes 250,000 to 350,000 distinct CDR3 sequences, 20% detected once. There are many counts of this clonotype. Its antigen is currently unknown. Germline CDR1 and CDR2: SGHRS and YFSETQ. J lost 10 bases, V lost 3 bases, and 6 bases had no gene match. The CDR3 is 14 amino acids. This receptor was taken from a male donor with ankylosing spondylitis or in good health (not recorded which). Sequencing was performed on blood, either unsorted or a sorted T cell fraction (not recorded which). This chain uses TRBV5-1 with TRBJ1-6, with 8 bases matching TRBD1. The CDR3 DNA sequence: TGCGCCAGCAGCTCCGGGACAGGAGGATCACCCCTCCACTTT. Its translation: CASSSGTGGSPLHF.